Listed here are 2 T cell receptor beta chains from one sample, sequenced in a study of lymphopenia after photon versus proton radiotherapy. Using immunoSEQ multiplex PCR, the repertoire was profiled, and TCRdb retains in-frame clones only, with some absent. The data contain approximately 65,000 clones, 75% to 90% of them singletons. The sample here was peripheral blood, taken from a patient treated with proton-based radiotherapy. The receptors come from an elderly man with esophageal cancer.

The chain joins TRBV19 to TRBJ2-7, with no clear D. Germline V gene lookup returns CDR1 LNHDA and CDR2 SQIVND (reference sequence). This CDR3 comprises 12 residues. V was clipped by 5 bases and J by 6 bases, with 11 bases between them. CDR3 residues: CASSHPGREQYF. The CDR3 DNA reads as TGTGCCAGTAGTCACCCCGGGCGCGAGCAGTACTTC.

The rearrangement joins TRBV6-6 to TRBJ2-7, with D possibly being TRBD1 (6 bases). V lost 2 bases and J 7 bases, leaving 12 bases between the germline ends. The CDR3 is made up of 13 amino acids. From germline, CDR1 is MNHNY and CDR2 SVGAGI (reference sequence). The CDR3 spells CASSYRTQGEQYF. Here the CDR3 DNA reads TGTGCCAGCAGTTACAGGACCCAGGGGGAGCAGTACTTC.